Here is one T cell receptor (beta chain) with its context. Which antigen it targets is not known. Base qualities were left out, and no much larger clone turns up one base away. The junction shows trimming of 0 bases on V and 7 bases on J, plus 7 bases between the germline ends. The CDR3 runs 12 residues from the cysteine to the phenylalanine. Only CDR3 DNA remains: 36 bases, in frame from the first base. Sequences SGHDT (CDR1) and YYEEEE (CDR2) are obtained from the germline V gene. One collaborating source in Seattle enrolled patients during active infection and followed them longitudinally through the course of disease. Collaborating institutions collected whole blood in K2EDTA tubes following their own protocols. For TCRbeta analysis, collaborators shipped samples in one of three forms: frozen whole blood, isolated PBMCs, or DNA extracted from either of those sample types. The data were obtained in a study of blood T cell repertoires in COVID-19 (dated by TCRdb to the early 2020s). For the study in its entirety: Samples covering the acute and convalescent phases of COVID-19 were provided by collaborators in the United States, Italy and Spain. Subjects who had been exposed to COVID-19, were actively infected with it, or had recovered from it provided the deeply sampled blood TCRbeta repertoires that made up the dataset. HLA class I and class II types, where available, came from metadata supplied by the sample provider rather than from assay-based typing. The material from the prospective study consisted of cDNA or gDNA derived from T cells, B-cell-depleted T cells, or PBMCs. The samples were drawn from two sources: the first 160 participants of the ongoing ImmuneRACE study, and approximately 1,300 subjects contributed by 6 global collaborators. The repertoires were released in a freely available public database intended as a resource for research on the immune response to SARS-CoV-2. Sample metadata almost always included a de-identified subject ID, COVID-19 status, age in years and sex. Study-level results and caveats: The quantity of clinical and demographic metadata differed by source and by participant and was supplied without curation.

The immunoSEQ Assay, a bias-controlled multiplex PCR, was used to amplify TCRbeta CDR3 regions from genomic DNA. Per the original workflow: Within the assay, amplification of reference gene primers was used to estimate how many nucleated cells each sample contained. To quantify the absolute abundance of each unique TCRbeta CDR3 rearrangement, sequence reads were collapsed and filtered. Productive Simpson clonality was computed per sample as the square root of Simpson's diversity index over productive rearrangements. TCRdb mirrors the immuneACCESS table, restricted to in-frame sequences. Some clones are absent from its copies; in checked studies, under half trace to an unresolved V gene, and the reason for the others is unknown. V and J calls and clone size are given by that table; D and trimming were obtained from the DNA. The table for this sample lists 300,000 to 350,000 clones; around 90% of them were counted only once. The top ten clonotypes cover roughly 7.3% of the sample.

The source is a woman between 25 and 40 years old with COVID-19, enrolled during active disease. Sequencing was done on a sample of peripheral blood. The V and J genes are TRBV5-6 and TRBJ1-2; no D segment can be confidently identified. For the CDR3, the sequence is CASSLARGGYTF. The DNA reads TGTGCCAGCAGCTTGGCCCGGGGTGGCTACACCTTC.